These T cell receptor beta chains were read from a single sample in a study of response to subunit inactivated influenza vaccine. Each CDR3 protein gets one entry after TCRdb re-called the RT-PCR reads with MiXCR. The sample gives hundreds of thousands of distinct CDR3 sequences, 6% to 9% of which show up once; roughly 13% is in the top ten. The specimen was PBMCs from blood, collected approximately 25 months after vaccination. The receptor set was obtained from a man in his fifties or sixties who received an inactivated influenza vaccine. The CDR3 runs from the conserved cysteine through the conserved F or W. D genes are given only for firm matches. Where a row states a size, it is once, few, many or the class of an expanded clone; other rows omit it.

d_gene: TRBD2
len: 17
v_gene: TRBV12-3/TRBV12-4
j_gene: TRBJ2-7
abundance: .
CDR3aa: CASSPSRGGLASHEQYF
CDR3nt: TGTGCCAGCAGCCCTTCCAGGGGGGGACTAGCGAGCCACGAGCAGTACTTC

d_gene: TRBD2
len: 15
v_gene: TRBV5-1
j_gene: TRBJ2-7
abundance: few
CDR3aa: CASSTLTSGRLQQYF
CDR3nt: TGCGCCAGCAGCACCCTGACTAGCGGGAGGCTTCAGCAGTACTTC

d_gene: .
len: 12
v_gene: TRBV24-1
j_gene: TRBJ2-4
abundance: few
CDR3aa: CATSAEADIQYF
CDR3nt: TGTGCCACCAGTGCGGAAGCAGACATTCAGTACTTC

d_gene: .
len: 19
v_gene: TRBV12-3/TRBV12-4
j_gene: TRBJ2-2
abundance: .
CDR3aa: CASSPRDSWEGPETGELFF
CDR3nt: TGTGCCAGCAGTCCTCGGGACAGTTGGGAGGGCCCTGAAACCGGGGAGCTGTTTTTT

d_gene: .
len: 17
v_gene: TRBV5-1
j_gene: TRBJ2-5
abundance: many
CDR3aa: CASSSSPATGGRETQYF
CDR3nt: TGCGCCAGCAGCTCATCTCCTGCGACAGGCGGAAGGGAGACCCAGTACTTC

d_gene: .
len: 13
v_gene: TRBV10-3
j_gene: TRBJ1-1
abundance: many
CDR3aa: CAIRPDRFTEAFF
CDR3nt: TGTGCCATCAGGCCGGACAGATTCACTGAAGCTTTCTTT

d_gene: .
len: 15
v_gene: TRBV5-1
j_gene: TRBJ2-3
abundance: few
CDR3aa: CASTAGWPYTDTQYF
CDR3nt: TGCGCCAGCACGGCGGGATGGCCCTACACAGATACGCAGTATTTT

d_gene: .
len: 14
v_gene: TRBV7-2
j_gene: TRBJ2-1
abundance: few
CDR3aa: CASSFDLDDNEQFF
CDR3nt: TGTGCCAGCAGCTTCGACTTAGACGACAATGAGCAGTTCTTC

d_gene: .
len: 12
v_gene: TRBV24-1
j_gene: TRBJ2-2
abundance: few
CDR3aa: CATTGNTGELFF
CDR3nt: TGTGCCACGACAGGGAACACCGGGGAGCTGTTTTTT

d_gene: TRBD2
len: 14
v_gene: TRBV3-1
j_gene: TRBJ2-3
abundance: few
CDR3aa: CASSRSGATDTQYF
CDR3nt: TGTGCCAGCAGCCGTAGCGGGGCCACAGATACGCAGTATTTT